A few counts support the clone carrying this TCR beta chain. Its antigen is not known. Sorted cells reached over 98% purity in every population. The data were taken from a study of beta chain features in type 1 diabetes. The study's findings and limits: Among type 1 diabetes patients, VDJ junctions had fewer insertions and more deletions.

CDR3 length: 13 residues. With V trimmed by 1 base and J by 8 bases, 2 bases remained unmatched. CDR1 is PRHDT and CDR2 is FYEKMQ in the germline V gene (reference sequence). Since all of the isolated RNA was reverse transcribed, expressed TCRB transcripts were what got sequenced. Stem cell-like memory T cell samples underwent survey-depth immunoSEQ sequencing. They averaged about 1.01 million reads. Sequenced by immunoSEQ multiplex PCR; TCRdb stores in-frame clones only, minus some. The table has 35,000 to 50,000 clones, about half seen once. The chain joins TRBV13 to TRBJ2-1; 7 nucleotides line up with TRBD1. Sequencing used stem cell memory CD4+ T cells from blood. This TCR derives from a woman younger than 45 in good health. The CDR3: CASSLDRGHEQFF. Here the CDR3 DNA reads TGTGCCAGCAGCTTAGACAGGGGCCATGAGCAGTTCTTC.